A single sample gave rise to the 20 T cell receptor beta chains below, sequenced in a study of T cells in Graves' hyperthyroidism and ophthalmopathy. RNA transcripts yielded amplified TCR beta CDR3 regions. The study used the HTBI primer set for a first-round RT-PCR of the TCR CDR3. In TCRdb, the multiplex PCR reads were re-called with MiXCR into one record per CDR3 protein. The table has approximately 510,000 distinct CDR3 sequences, 20% seen once; the top ten hold more than 20%. Sequencing used blood. The receptors derive from a man between 18 and 29 years old with Graves' hyperthyroidism.

This clonotype was detected many times. The chain employs TRBV27 and TRBJ1-2; tentatively, D is TRBD1 (6 bases). V was pared by 0 bases and J by 6 bases, with 14 bases between. Per the germline V gene, CDR1 is MNHEY and CDR2 is SMNVEV (reference sequence). The CDR3 is 15 amino acids. The CDR3 sequence is CASSLSNRAQHGYTF. The CDR3 coding sequence is TGTGCCAGCAGTTTATCGAACAGGGCACAACATGGCTACACCTTC.

This clonotype was counted ten times or more. The V gene is TRBV6-1, the J gene TRBJ1-1, with D unclear. Germline V CDR1 and CDR2: MNHNS, SASEGT. Trimming cost V 5 bases and J 10 bases, with 11 bases left between them. The CDR3 covers 11 residues. The CDR3 DNA is TGTGCCAGCAGTAGCAGGACCCCAGCTTTCTTT. Protein sequence: CASSSRTPAFF.

In its sample, this clonotype was seen many times. The rearrangement links TRBV19 to TRBJ1-1; tentative D call: TRBD1 (6 bases). The CDR3 is 11 amino acids. Per germline, CDR1 LNHDA and CDR2 SQIVND (reference sequence). Trimming took off 9 bases at V and 9 bases at J, with 14 bases between the two ends. The CDR3 spells CASTQGIKAFF. The CDR3 DNA reads TGTGCCAGCACCCAGGGGATTAAAGCTTTCTTT.

This clonotype showed up many times. The V gene is TRBV20-1, the J gene TRBJ2-2; D is uncertain. The CDR3 extends over 13 amino acids. Trimming removed 4 bases at V and 2 bases at J, with 8 bases between. From germline, CDR1 is DFQATT and CDR2 SNEGSKA (reference sequence). CDR3 region: CSATETNTGELFF. Written as DNA, the CDR3 is TGCAGTGCTACGGAAACAAACACCGGGGAGCTGTTTTTT.

This clonotype was observed a few times. The J gene is TRBJ2-7, the V gene TRBV11-2; 10 nucleotides agree with TRBD2. Germline trimming cut 5 bases from V and 2 bases from J; bases unmatched to any gene: 9. CDR1 SGHAT and CDR2 FQNNGV come from the germline V gene. This CDR3 contains 16 residues. The CDR3, as DNA: TGTGCCAGCAGCCCAGGGGGGCTAGCGGGAGCCTACGAGCAGTACTTC. Encoded protein: CASSPGGLAGAYEQYF.

This clonotype was seen many times. V usage is TRBV7-3 and J usage is TRBJ2-5; TRBD1 aligns across 8 bases. Trimming removed 6 bases from V and 4 bases from J; junction bases left unmatched: 4. Germline CDR1 SGHTA, CDR2 FQGTGA. CDR3 length: 13 amino acids. The CDR3 loop is CASSSGTGETQYF. DNA of the CDR3: TGTGCCAGCAGTTCCGGGACAGGAGAGACCCAGTACTTC.

This clonotype was seen repeatedly, ten times or more. This chain joins TRBV28 and TRBJ1-1, with D possibly TRBD1 on 6 matching bases. V lost 2 bases, J lost 5 bases, and 15 bases lay in between. The CDR3 spans 15 residues. The germline gives CDR1 MDHEN, CDR2 SYDVKM. DNA for the CDR3: TGTGCCAGCAGTTTAGTAGGGACATTGAGGACTGAAGCTTTCTTT. Its protein is CASSLVGTLRTEAFF.

This clonotype occurred many times. The genes are TRBV29-1 and TRBJ2-7; D remains unclear. Trimming removed 4 bases at V and 2 bases at J, with 3 bases between. CDR1 SQVTM and CDR2 ANQGSEA come from the germline V gene. This CDR3 comprises 10 residues. The CDR3 DNA follows: TGCAGCGTTGGGGCCTACGAGCAGTACTTC. Translating gives CSVGAYEQYF.

The chain carries TRBV6-2 or TRBV6-3 and TRBJ1-2, with D possibly being TRBD1 (6 bases). The CDR3 is made up of 18 amino acids. Trimming removed 0 bases at V and 9 bases at J, with 26 bases between. The germline gives CDR1 MNHEY, CDR2 SVGEGT. The CDR3 coding sequence is TGTGCCAGCAGTTACTCGAGATCGGGACACGAGCCGGGTTGGAGCTACACCTTC. Translation gives CASSYSRSGHEPGWSYTF.

This clonotype was seen many times. The chain couples TRBV7-6 to TRBJ2-7; the D is unclear. Trimming removed 0 bases from V and 3 bases from J, with 9 bases in between. This CDR3 is 14 amino acids long. CDR1 and CDR2 from the germline V gene are SGHVS and FNYEAQ. CDR3 coding DNA: TGTGCCAGCAGCTTAGCGGCCCCCAACTACGAGCAGTACTTC. This gives the protein CASSLAAPNYEQYF.

This clonotype has ten or more counts. The chain links TRBV2 to TRBJ1-1, with D uncertain. The CDR3 has 13 residues. CDR1 and CDR2 (germline): SNHLY, FYNNEI. The ends were cut back, 4 bases at V and 5 bases at J, with 11 bases in the middle. The CDR3 sequence: CASSVTGLTEAFF. The DNA for the CDR3 is TGTGCCAGCAGTGTAACTGGTTTGACTGAAGCTTTCTTT.

This clonotype was counted ten times or more. The rearrangement uses TRBV28 and TRBJ1-1; D remains unclear. The V end lost 7 bases, the J end lost 4 bases, and 16 bases lay between the germline ends. This CDR3 region has 14 residues. Germline V gene data show CDR1 as MDHEN and CDR2 as SYDVKM. The CDR3: CASTEAGRGTEAFF. The CDR3 nucleotides are TGTGCCAGCACTGAGGCAGGCCGGGGCACTGAAGCTTTCTTT.

This clonotype was found a few times. In nucleotides, the CDR3 is TGTGCCAGCAGCTTGAGGGGAGGAGAAGCGTTCGCGAACACCGGGGAGCTGTTTTTT. Protein: CASSLRGGEAFANTGELFF. This chain uses TRBV11-3 with TRBJ2-2; TRBD2 might be the D (6 bases). Trimming cost V 3 bases and J 0 bases, with 20 bases left between them. The germline CDR1 and CDR2 sequences are SGHNT and YENEEA. The CDR3 is 19 residues long.

This clonotype was counted many times. The genes are TRBV6-5 and TRBJ2-7; no definite D call. CDR1 is MNHEY and CDR2 is SVGAGI in the germline V gene. The ends were cut back, 4 bases at V and 4 bases at J, with 5 bases in the middle. CDR3 length equals 11 residues. CDR3 amino acids: CASSFQYEQYF. The CDR3 DNA reads TGTGCCAGCAGTTTCCAATACGAGCAGTACTTC.

V is TRBV7-9 and J is TRBJ2-5, with D tentatively TRBD2 (6 bases). The CDR3 has 15 amino acids. Trimming shortened V by 1 base and J by 4 bases, and 13 bases separated the two germline ends. Germline-derived CDR1 and CDR2 are SEHNR and FQNEAQ (reference sequence). CDR3 sequence reads: CASSLVGGARETQYF. In DNA form, the CDR3 reads TGTGCCAGCAGCTTAGTAGGAGGGGCTAGAGAGACCCAGTACTTC. The full variable domain, its missing parts supplied by reference TRBV7-9 and TRBJ2-5, is DTGVSQNPRHKITKRGQNVTFRCDPISEHNRLYWYRQTLGQGPEFLTYFQNEAQLEKSRLLSDRFSAERPKGSFSTLEIQRTEQGDSAMYLCASSLVGGARETQYFGPGTRLLVL.

This clonotype was picked up many times. The chain uses TRBV2 and TRBJ2-2; D might be TRBD2 (7 bases). Trimming removed 7 bases at V and 3 bases at J, with 15 bases between. The V gene's germline CDR1 is SNHLY and CDR2 FYNNEI. The CDR3 extends over 15 amino acids. The CDR3 loop is CASKGGAGDTGELFF. The CDR3 DNA reads TGTGCCAGCAAGGGGGGGGCTGGGGACACCGGGGAGCTGTTTTTT. The entire variable domain, with the rest obtained from reference TRBV2 and TRBJ2-2, is as follows: EPEVTQTPSHQVTQMGQEVILRCVPISNHLYFYWYRQILGQKVEFLVSFYNNEISEKSEIFDDQFSVERPDGSNFTLKIRSTKLEDSAMYFCASKGGAGDTGELFFGEGSRLTVL.

This clonotype was seen repeatedly, ten times or more. The V call is TRBV30, the J call TRBJ2-7; no reliable D call. Between the trimmed V and J ends, which lost 2 bases and 7 bases, there was a span of 12 bases. Germline CDR1 reads GTSNPN; CDR2 reads SVGIG (reference sequence). This CDR3 is built from 12 residues. The CDR3 DNA sequence: TGTGCCTGGAGTAAGAGGACCGGGGAGCAGTACTTC. The encoded protein is CAWSKRTGEQYF.

The chain carries TRBV3-1 and TRBJ1-2; no reliable D call. CDR3 length equals 11 residues. V was cut by 3 bases and J by 7 bases, with 6 bases left in between. CDR1 LGHDT and CDR2 YNNKEL come from the germline V gene (reference sequence). CDR3 loop: CASSQAFGYTF. The CDR3 region has the DNA TGTGCCAGCAGCCAGGCTTTTGGCTACACCTTC.

The DNA of the CDR3 is TGCGCCAGCAGCTTGAGTACAGGGCCATACCAGCCCCAGCATTTT. Residues: CASSLSTGPYQPQHF. The gene calls are TRBV5-1 and TRBJ1-5; tentative D call: TRBD1 (6 bases). This CDR3 spans 15 amino acids. CDR1 and CDR2 (germline): SGHRS, YFSETQ. Trimming pared 1 base from V and 7 bases from J, leaving 15 bases between.

This chain uses TRBV7-8 with TRBJ2-7; D tentatively reads TRBD1 or TRBD2 (5 bases each). Germline CDR1 is SGHVS and CDR2 is FQNEAQ. This CDR3 comprises 15 residues. V was cut by 1 base and J by 6 bases, with 16 bases left in between. For the CDR3, the DNA is TGTGCCAGCAGCTTAGTAAAGCAGGGTGGAGGCGAGCAGTACTTC. Its protein is CASSLVKQGGGEQYF. Variable domain in full (rest from reference TRBV7-8 and TRBJ2-7): GAGVSQSPRYKVAKRGQDVALRCDPISGHVSLFWYQQALGQGPEFLTYFQNEAQLDKSGLPSDRFFAERPEGSVSTLKIQRTQQEDSAVYLCASSLVKQGGGEQYFGPGTRLTVT.